Listed below are T cell receptor beta chains from one sample, sequenced in a study of blood T cell repertoires in COVID-19. TCRdb's copy holds only in-frame clones and misses some; the assay was immunoSEQ multiplex PCR. Counted here are 120,000 to 150,000 clones, roughly 80% occurring once; the ten biggest clones make up about 5%. Sequencing was done on a sample of peripheral blood. The receptors stem from a human donor in a cohort sampled during active COVID-19. Both conserved end residues are part of each CDR3. D genes are given only for firm matches. Only some rows state a clone size, as once, few, many or a class for expanded clones.

abundance,len,v_gene,d_gene,j_gene,CDR3nt,CDR3aa
NA,15,TRBV28,NA,TRBJ1-1,TGTGCCAGCAGTTTATTAAACGGGGTGAACACTGAAGCTTTCTTT,CASSLLNGVNTEAFF
NA,13,TRBV11-2,NA,TRBJ2-3,TGTGCCAGCACTAGTACGGGGACAGATACGCAGTATTTT,CASTSTGTDTQYF
NA,14,TRBV28,TRBD1,TRBJ1-2,TGTGCCAGCAGTTCACGTAGGACAGGGGAAGGCTACACCTTC,CASSSRRTGEGYTF
NA,12,TRBV28,TRBD2,TRBJ2-7,TGTGCCAGCAGTGGGCGGGGGTTCGAGCAGTACTTC,CASSGRGFEQYF
few,16,TRBV7-8,TRBD1,TRBJ2-5,TGTGCCAGCAGCCTACAACCGGGACAGGGGAAGGAGACCCAGTACTTC,CASSLQPGQGKETQYF
NA,13,TRBV29-1,TRBD2,TRBJ2-1,TGCAGCGTGGGACTAGCGATGTACAATGAGCAGTTCTTC,CSVGLAMYNEQFF
NA,14,TRBV2,NA,TRBJ2-2,TGTGCCAGCGCTATCCAAGGGGTTCCCGGGGAGCTGTTTTTT,CASAIQGVPGELFF
NA,15,TRBV30,TRBD1,TRBJ1-6,TGTGCCTGGAGTGTAGGACAGGGAGTGGGGTCACCCCTCCACTTT,CAWSVGQGVGSPLHF
NA,15,TRBV2,NA,TRBJ2-2,TGTGCCAGCAGTGGCGGCGGGGCGAACACCGGGGAGCTGTTTTTT,CASSGGGANTGELFF
NA,15,TRBV5-1,TRBD1,TRBJ1-1,TGCGCCAGCCGCTCCAGACAGGGGGCAGGCACTGAAGCTTTCTTT,CASRSRQGAGTEAFF
NA,17,TRBV14,NA,TRBJ1-6,TGTGCCAGCAGCCAAGTTCTCACCGGGAGTTATAATTCACCCCTCCACTTT,CASSQVLTGSYNSPLHF
NA,16,TRBV3-1/TRBV3-2,TRBD2,TRBJ2-1,TGTGCCAGCAGCCAAGCCTTCGGGCGGGGGGACAATGAGCAGTTCTTC,CASSQAFGRGDNEQFF
NA,15,TRBV2,TRBD1,TRBJ2-3,TGTGCCAGCAGTGACCAACAGGGGGGCACAGATACGCAGTATTTT,CASSDQQGGTDTQYF
NA,15,TRBV6-5,TRBD1,TRBJ1-2,TGTGCCAGCAGCTCCGTGGGACAGGCCTACTATGGCTACACCTTC,CASSSVGQAYYGYTF
NA,14,TRBV2,NA,TRBJ1-6,TGTGCCAGCAGTGTGGGAGGTGATAATTCACCCCTCCACTTT,CASSVGGDNSPLHF
NA,14,TRBV6-4,TRBD1,TRBJ1-6,TGTGCCAGCTCGCCCGTCAGGGGGAGGTCACCCCTCCACTTT,CASSPVRGRSPLHF
once,11,TRBV29-1,NA,TRBJ2-7,TGCAGCTCCCACGTCGGAGGCGAGCAGTACTTC,CSSHVGGEQYF
few,16,TRBV3-1/TRBV3-2,NA,TRBJ2-1,TGTGCCAGCGCCGACCCAAAACGGAGCTCCTACAATGAGCAGTTCTTC,CASADPKRSSYNEQFF
NA,13,TRBV7-9,NA,TRBJ2-5,TGTGCCAGCAGCTTCGCAGGGGAAGAGACCCAGTACTTC,CASSFAGEETQYF
NA,16,TRBV9,TRBD1,TRBJ2-2,TGTGCCAGCAGTCCCGGGGACAGGCTTTCCACCGGGGAGCTGTTTTTT,CASSPGDRLSTGELFF
NA,16,TRBV5-1,TRBD2,TRBJ2-5,TGCGCCAGCAGCTTGGACCACCAAGCGGGGCCAGAGACCCAGTACTTC,CASSLDHQAGPETQYF
NA,12,TRBV2,NA,TRBJ1-5,TGTGCCAGCAGTGATCGAGGTCAGCCCCAGCATTTT,CASSDRGQPQHF
NA,16,TRBV2,TRBD1,TRBJ1-1,TGTGCCAGCAGTGGAGGAGGGGGTTCAGGGGGAACTGAAGCTTTCTTT,CASSGGGGSGGTEAFF